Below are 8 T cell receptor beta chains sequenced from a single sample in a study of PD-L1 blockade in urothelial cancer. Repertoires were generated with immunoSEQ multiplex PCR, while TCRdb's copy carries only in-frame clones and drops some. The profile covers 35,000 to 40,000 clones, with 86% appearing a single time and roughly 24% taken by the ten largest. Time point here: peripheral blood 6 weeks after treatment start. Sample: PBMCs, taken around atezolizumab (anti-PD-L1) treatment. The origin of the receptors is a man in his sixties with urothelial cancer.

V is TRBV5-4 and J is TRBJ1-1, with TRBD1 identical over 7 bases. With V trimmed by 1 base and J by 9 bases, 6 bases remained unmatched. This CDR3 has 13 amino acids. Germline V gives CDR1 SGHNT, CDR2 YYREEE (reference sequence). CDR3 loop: CASSLFGTVKAFF. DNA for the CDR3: TGTGCCAGCAGCTTGTTCGGGACAGTTAAAGCTTTCTTT.

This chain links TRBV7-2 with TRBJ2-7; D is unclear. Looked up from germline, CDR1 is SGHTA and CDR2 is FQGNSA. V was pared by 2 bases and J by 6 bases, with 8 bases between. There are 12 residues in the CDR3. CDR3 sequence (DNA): TGTGCCAGCAGCTTACGGCGCGGCGAGCAGTACTTC. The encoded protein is CASSLRRGEQYF. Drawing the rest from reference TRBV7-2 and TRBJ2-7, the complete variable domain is GAGVSQSPSNKVTEKGKDVELRCDPISGHTALYWYRQSLGQGLEFLIYFQGNSAPDKSGLPSDRFSAERTGGSVSTLTIQRTQQEDSAVYLCASSLRRGEQYFGPGTRLTVT.

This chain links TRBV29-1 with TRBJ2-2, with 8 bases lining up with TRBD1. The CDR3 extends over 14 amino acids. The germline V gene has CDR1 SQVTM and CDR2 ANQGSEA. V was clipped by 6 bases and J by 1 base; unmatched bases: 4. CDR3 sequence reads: CSVPGQVNTGELFF. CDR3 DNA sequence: TGCAGCGTGCCGGGACAGGTGAACACCGGGGAGCTGTTTTTT.

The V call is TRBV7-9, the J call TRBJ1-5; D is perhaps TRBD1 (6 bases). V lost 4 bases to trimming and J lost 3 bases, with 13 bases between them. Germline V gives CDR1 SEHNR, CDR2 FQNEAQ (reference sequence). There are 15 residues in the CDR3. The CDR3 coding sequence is TGTGCCAGCAGCTGGACAGCGAGACCCAATCAGCCCCAGCATTTT. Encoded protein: CASSWTARPNQPQHF.

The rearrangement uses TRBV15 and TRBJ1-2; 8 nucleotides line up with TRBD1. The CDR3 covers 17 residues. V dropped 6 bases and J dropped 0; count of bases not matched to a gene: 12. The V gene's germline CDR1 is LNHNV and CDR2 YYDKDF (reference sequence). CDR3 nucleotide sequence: TGTGCCACCAGGCAAAATGGGGACAGGCCTACTAACTATGGCTACACCTTC. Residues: CATRQNGDRPTNYGYTF.

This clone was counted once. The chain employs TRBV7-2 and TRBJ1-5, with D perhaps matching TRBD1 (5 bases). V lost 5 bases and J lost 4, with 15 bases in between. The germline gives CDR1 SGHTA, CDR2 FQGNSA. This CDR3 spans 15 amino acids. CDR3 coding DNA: TGTGCCAGCAGCCGCTGGGGGGGTACAAATCAGCCCCAGCATTTT. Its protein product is CASSRWGGTNQPQHF. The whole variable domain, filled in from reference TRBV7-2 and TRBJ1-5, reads GAGVSQSPSNKVTEKGKDVELRCDPISGHTALYWYRQSLGQGLEFLIYFQGNSAPDKSGLPSDRFSAERTGGSVSTLTIQRTQQEDSAVYLCASSRWGGTNQPQHFGDGTRLSIL.

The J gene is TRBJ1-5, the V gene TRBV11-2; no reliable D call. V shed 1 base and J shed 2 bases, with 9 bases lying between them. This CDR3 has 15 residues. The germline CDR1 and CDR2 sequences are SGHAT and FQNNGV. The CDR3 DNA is TGTGCCAGCAGCTTAGCGGTAGGAGGCAATCAGCCCCAGCATTTT. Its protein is CASSLAVGGNQPQHF.

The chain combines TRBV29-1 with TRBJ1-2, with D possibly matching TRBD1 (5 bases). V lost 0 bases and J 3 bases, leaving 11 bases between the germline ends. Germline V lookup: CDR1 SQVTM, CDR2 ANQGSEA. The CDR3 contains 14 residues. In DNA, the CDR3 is TGCAGCGTTGAAGATCCACGGGACTACTATGGCTACACCTTC. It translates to CSVEDPRDYYGYTF.